Sequencing of this TCR beta chain was carried out in a study of shared clonotypes between healthy human individuals. Study results and caveats: The study sampled only blood, and tissue repertoires likely differ.

Every subset had its genomic DNA shared out evenly among several immunoSEQ plates. How the authors handled the data: From ImmunoSEQ came sequences covering only the junction and carrying no quality scores, so filtering differed. This table comes from immunoSEQ multiplex PCR, and its TCRdb copy is limited to in-frame clones, with some not included. V and J calls and clone size are those listed in that table; D and trimming were worked out from the DNA. The sample carries about 2.4 million clones, 90% to 95% recorded once. The germline CDR1 and CDR2 sequences are SGHAT and FQNNGV. V was pared by 1 base and J by 2 bases, with 13 bases between. The CDR3 length is 16 residues. Adults of Caucasian background living in Nashville, Tennessee made up all donors. Concerning this clone itself: Its matching antigen is unknown.

This TCR was sampled from a man younger than 30 in good health. Sequenced material: naive CD4+ T cells sorted from blood. Sample subset: CD45RA+ positively selected. The V gene is TRBV11-2, the J gene TRBJ2-3; TRBD1 is a possible D gene (5 bases). The CDR3 here is CASSLGAGPPTDTQYF. The CDR3 DNA reads as TGTGCCAGCAGCTTAGGGGCAGGGCCCCCCACAGATACGCAGTATTTT.